This T cell receptor (beta chain) was documented in a study of control samples from healthy donors and cancer patients. Method: immunoSEQ multiplex PCR; TCRdb's copy keeps in-frame clones and lacks some. The sample shows under 450,000 clones, 90% of them seen only once. Trimming took off 7 bases at V and 0 bases at J, with 5 bases between the two ends. This CDR3 contains 12 residues. The germline CDR1 and CDR2 sequences are LGHNT and FRNRAP. Sample: PBMCs. The chain carries TRBV12-5 and TRBJ2-3; D remains ambiguous. The sequence was collected from a man aged 40-55 years with head and neck cancer. The CDR3 is CASALSTDTQYF. In DNA, the CDR3 is TGTGCTAGTGCCCTAAGCACAGATACGCAGTATTTT.